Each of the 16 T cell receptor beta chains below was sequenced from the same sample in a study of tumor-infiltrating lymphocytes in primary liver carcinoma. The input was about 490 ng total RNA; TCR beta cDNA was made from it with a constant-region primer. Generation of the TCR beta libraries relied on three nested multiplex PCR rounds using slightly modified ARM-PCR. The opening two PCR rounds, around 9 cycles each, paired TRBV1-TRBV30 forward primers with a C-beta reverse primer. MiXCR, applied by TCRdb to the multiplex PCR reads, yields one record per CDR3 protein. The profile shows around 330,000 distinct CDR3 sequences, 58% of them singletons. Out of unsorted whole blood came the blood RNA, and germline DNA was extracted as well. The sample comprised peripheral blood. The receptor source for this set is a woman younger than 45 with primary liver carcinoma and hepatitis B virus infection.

The DNA for the CDR3 is TGTGCCAGCAGCCATCGAGACTCCGGACAGGGGGGTCATGAGCAGTTCTTC. Translated: CASSHRDSGQGGHEQFF. The gene calls are TRBV4-2 and TRBJ2-1; 10 positions agree with TRBD1. The germline V gene has CDR1 LGHNA and CDR2 YNFKEQ. J gave up 8 bases and V 3 bases, and 13 bases lay outside the gene matches. The CDR3 runs 17 residues.

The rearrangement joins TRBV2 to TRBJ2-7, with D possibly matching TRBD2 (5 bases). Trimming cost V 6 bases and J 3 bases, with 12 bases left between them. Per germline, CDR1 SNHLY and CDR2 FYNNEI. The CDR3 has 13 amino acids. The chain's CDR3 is CASREAGLYEQYF. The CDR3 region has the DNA TGTGCCAGCAGGGAGGCCGGGCTCTACGAGCAGTACTTC.

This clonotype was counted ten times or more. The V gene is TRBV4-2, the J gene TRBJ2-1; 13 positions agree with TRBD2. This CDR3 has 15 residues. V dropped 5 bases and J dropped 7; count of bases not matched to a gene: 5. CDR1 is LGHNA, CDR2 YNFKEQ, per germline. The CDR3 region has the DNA TGTGCCAGCAGCTGGACTAGCGGGAGTCTAAATGAGCAGTTCTTC. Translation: CASSWTSGSLNEQFF.

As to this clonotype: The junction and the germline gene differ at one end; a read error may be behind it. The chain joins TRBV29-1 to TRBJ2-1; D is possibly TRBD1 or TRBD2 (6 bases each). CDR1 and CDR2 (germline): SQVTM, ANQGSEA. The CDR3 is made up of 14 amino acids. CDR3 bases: TGCAACGTTGGAGGGATCGGGACACAGAATGAGCAGTTCTTC. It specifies CNVGGIGTQNEQFF.

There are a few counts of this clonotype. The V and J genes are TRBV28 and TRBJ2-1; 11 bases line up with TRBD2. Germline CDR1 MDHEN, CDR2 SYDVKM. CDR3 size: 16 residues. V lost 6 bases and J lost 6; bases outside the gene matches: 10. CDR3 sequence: CASSTNAGLAGNEQFF. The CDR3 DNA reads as TGTGCCAGCAGCACCAACGCTGGACTAGCGGGCAATGAGCAGTTCTTC.

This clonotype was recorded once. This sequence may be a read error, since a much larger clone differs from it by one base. The CDR3 reads CASSLVAGYQNEQFF. CDR3 coding DNA: TGTGCCAGCAGCTTAGTAGCGGGATATCAGAATGAGCAGTTCTTC. The V call is TRBV7-8, the J call TRBJ2-1; 8 bases are a match to TRBD2. The germline CDR1 and CDR2 sequences are SGHVS and FQNEAQ. V lost 1 base, J lost 7 bases, and 6 bases stayed unmatched. CDR3 length: 15 residues.

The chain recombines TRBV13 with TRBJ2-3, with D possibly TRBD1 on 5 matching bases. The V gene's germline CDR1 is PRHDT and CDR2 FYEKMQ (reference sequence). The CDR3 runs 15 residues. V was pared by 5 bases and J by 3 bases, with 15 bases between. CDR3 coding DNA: TGTGCCAGCAGCCCATCCGCCCGACAGACAGATACGCAGTATTTT. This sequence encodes CASSPSARQTDTQYF.

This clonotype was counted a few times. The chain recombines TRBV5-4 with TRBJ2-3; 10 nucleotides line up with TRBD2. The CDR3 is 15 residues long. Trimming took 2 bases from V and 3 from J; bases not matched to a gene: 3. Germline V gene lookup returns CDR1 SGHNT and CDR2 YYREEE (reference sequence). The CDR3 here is CASSFTSGKTDTQYF. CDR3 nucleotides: TGTGCCAGCAGCTTTACTAGCGGGAAGACAGATACGCAGTATTTT.

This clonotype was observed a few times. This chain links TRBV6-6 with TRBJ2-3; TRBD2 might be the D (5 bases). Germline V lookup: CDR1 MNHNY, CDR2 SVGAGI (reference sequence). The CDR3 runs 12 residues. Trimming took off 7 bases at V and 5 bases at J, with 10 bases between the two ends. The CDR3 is CASTIGEDTQYF. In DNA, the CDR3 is TGTGCCAGCACCATCGGGGAAGATACGCAGTATTTT.

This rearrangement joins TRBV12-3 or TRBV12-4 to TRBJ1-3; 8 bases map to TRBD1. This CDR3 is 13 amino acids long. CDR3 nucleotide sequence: TGTGCGGGACAGGTTTATTCTGGAAACACCATATATTTT. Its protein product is CAGQVYSGNTIYF.

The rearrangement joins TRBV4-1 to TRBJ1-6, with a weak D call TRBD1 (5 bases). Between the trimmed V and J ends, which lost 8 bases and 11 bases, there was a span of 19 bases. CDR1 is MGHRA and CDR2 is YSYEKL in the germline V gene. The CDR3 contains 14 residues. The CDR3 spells CASGSDMHNPPLHF. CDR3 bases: TGCGCCAGCGGGTCGGACATGCACAATCCACCCCTCCACTTT.

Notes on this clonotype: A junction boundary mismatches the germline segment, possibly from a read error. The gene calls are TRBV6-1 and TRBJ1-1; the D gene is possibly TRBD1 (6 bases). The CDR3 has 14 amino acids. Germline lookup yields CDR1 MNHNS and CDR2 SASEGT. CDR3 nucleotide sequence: TGTGCAAGCAATGAACGCGGGGGCTCGGATGAAGCTTTCTTT. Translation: CASNERGGSDEAFF.

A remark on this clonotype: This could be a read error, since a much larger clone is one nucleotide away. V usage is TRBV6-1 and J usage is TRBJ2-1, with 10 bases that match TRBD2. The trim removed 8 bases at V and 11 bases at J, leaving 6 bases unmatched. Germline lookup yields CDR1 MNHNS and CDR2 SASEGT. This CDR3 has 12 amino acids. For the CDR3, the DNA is TGTGCCAGCCTAGCGGGAGACTATAAGCAGTTCTTC. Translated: CASLAGDYKQFF.

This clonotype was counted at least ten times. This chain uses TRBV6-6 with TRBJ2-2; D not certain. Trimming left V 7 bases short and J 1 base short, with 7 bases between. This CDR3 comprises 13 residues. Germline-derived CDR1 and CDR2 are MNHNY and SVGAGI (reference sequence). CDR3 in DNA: TGTGCCAGCAATTGGCTGAACACCGGGGAGCTGTTTTTT. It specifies CASNWLNTGELFF.

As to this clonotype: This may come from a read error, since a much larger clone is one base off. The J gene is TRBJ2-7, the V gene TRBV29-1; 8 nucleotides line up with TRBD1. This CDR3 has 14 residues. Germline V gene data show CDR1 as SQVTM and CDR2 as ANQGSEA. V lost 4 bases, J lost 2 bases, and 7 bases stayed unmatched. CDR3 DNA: TGCAGCGTTGTCGGGGCAGGGGGCCCCTACGAGCAGTACTTC. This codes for CSVVGAGGPYEQYF.

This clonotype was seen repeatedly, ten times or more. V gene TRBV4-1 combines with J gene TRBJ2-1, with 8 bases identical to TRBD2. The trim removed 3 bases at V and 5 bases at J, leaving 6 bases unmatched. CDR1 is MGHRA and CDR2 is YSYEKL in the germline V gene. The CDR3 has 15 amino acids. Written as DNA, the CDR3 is TGCGCCAGCAGCCAGCGGGAGGTTAGCCACAATGAGCAGTTCTTC. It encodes CASSQREVSHNEQFF.